This is a list of T cell receptor beta chains from one sample in a study of Graves' ophthalmopathy and Graves' hyperthyroidism. Via MiXCR, TCRdb re-called the multiplex PCR reads, giving one row per CDR3 protein. The data show a few hundred thousand distinct CDR3 sequences, approximately 18% seen once. Sequenced sample: peripheral blood. These receptors originate from an adult woman with stable Graves' hyperthyroidism. CDR3s include the opening cysteine and the closing phenylalanine or tryptophan. The size entry is marked missing in some rows and otherwise reads once, few, many or a size class.

v_call,clone_size,cdr3_aa
TRBV28,many,CASSSGGAMETQYF
TRBV19,few,CASGSAGGLDGELFF
TRBV20-1,many,CSANRGEVYEQYF
TRBV29-1,many,CSVDRDRDNYGYTF
TRBV7-9,many,CASSLVPGEDTGELFF
TRBV9,NA,CASSETIAGKKSGEQFF
TRBV7-9,many,CASSLGGRVYGYTF
TRBV6-2/TRBV6-3,many,CASSYGTVGYEQYF
TRBV19,many,CASSIGYEQYF
TRBV12-3/TRBV12-4,many,CASSLVETQYF
TRBV20-1,many,CSARDLEGTYEQYF
TRBV6-1,NA,CASRLAGGRPYEQYF
TRBV2,NA,CASGQGRGGWEQYF
TRBV3-1,few,CASSHYGELFF
TRBV28,many,CASSSLRFLRGSGANVLTF
TRBV4-1,many,CASSHGQLGSYEQYF
TRBV10-3,many,CAISEDLYGYTF
TRBV12-3/TRBV12-4,NA,CASSLSAASYDQYF
TRBV12-3/TRBV12-4,many,CASSRQGARGYTF
TRBV20-1,many,CSASGESYEQYF
TRBV15,many,CATSTIRGASEIKDEQYF
TRBV4-3,few,CASSQDNTDTQYF
TRBV6-5,many,CASSYSGSRPYEQYF
TRBV7-8,many,CASSFPGVGQPQHF
TRBV28,few,CASSLGGMSNQPQHF
TRBV12-3/TRBV12-4,many,CASSSREPYRYEQYF
TRBV24-1,many,CATSGLRESSGNTIYF
TRBV11-2,many,CASSALLTGRGLNYGYTF
TRBV20-1,many,CSAHAGRGREYTEAFF